These 18 T cell receptor beta chains came from one sample sequenced in a study of regulatory T cells in long-lasting Graves disease. Time point described: newly diagnosed GD, antithyroid drugs for less than 3 months. Extracted RNA from PBMCs served as the source of the TCR library. Building of the TCR beta libraries involved iRepertoire HTBI primers and Arm-PCR of CDR3 regions. TCRdb reprocessed the multiplex PCR reads with MiXCR, giving one entry per CDR3 protein. The sample includes about 240,000 distinct CDR3 sequences, around 20% of them seen just once. The material sequenced was peripheral blood mononuclear cells (PBMCs), taken at new diagnosis, from a patient treated with antithyroid drugs. The receptors originated from a female donor with Graves disease.

Ten or more counts support this clonotype. This chain joins TRBV6-2 or TRBV6-3 and TRBJ2-1, with TRBD1 matching 7 bases. The germline CDR1 and CDR2 sequences are MNHEY and SVGEGT. The CDR3 runs 14 residues. Trimming cost V 6 bases and J 1 base; bases outside gene matches: 3. Here the CDR3 reads CASSRDRSYNEQFF. CDR3 DNA: TGTGCCAGCAGCCGGGACAGATCCTACAATGAGCAGTTCTTC.

The chain couples TRBV19 to TRBJ1-4; 9 bases map to TRBD1. V dropped 5 bases and J dropped 7; count of bases not matched to a gene: 11. CDR3 length equals 16 residues. Per germline, CDR1 LNHDA and CDR2 SQIVND (reference sequence). In nucleotides, the CDR3 is TGTGCCAGTAGTCCACTGGCGGGACAGGGAGTTGAAAAACTGTTTTTT. Protein sequence: CASSPLAGQGVEKLFF.

This clonotype was recorded many times. V usage is TRBV11-2 and J usage is TRBJ1-1, with 7 bases matching TRBD1. Germline CDR1 reads SGHAT; CDR2 reads FQNNGV. CDR3 length: 15 amino acids. The V and J ends lost 5 bases and 6 bases, in that order; junction bases with no gene match: 12. The CDR3 region is CASSLRTGEVPEAFF. For the CDR3, the DNA is TGTGCCAGCAGCCTAAGGACAGGTGAGGTCCCTGAAGCTTTCTTT.

There are many counts of this clonotype. CDR3 region: CASSLPAGANVLTF. In DNA, the CDR3 is TGTGCCAGCAGTTTACCAGCTGGGGCCAACGTCCTGACTTTC. The chain combines TRBV12-3 or TRBV12-4 with TRBJ2-6; no firm D call. CDR3 length equals 14 residues. Trimming removed 2 bases from V and 2 bases from J, with 4 bases in between.

In its sample, this clonotype was seen many times. The V call is TRBV29-1, the J call TRBJ2-3; D uncertain. The CDR3 runs 13 residues. Trimming took 6 bases from V and 3 from J, leaving 13 bases between them. Looked up from germline, CDR1 is SQVTM and CDR2 is ANQGSEA. In nucleotides, the CDR3 is TGCAGCGTCTCACTGGGTGCGACAGATACGCAGTATTTT. Translating it yields CSVSLGATDTQYF.

There are a few counts of this clonotype. The V gene is TRBV5-4, the J gene TRBJ2-5, with 12 bases that match TRBD2. TRBJ2-1 explains the end of the DNA better; the J call may be wrong. Germline V lookup: CDR1 SGHNT, CDR2 YYREEE (reference sequence). The CDR3 is 17 residues long. The CDR3 nucleotides read TGTGCCAGCAGCGGCCGACTAGCGGGAGATGGAGGGAATGAGCAGTTCTTC. It specifies CASSGRLAGDGGNEQFF.

The chain employs TRBV24-1 and TRBJ2-4; 10 bases line up with TRBD2. The CDR3 is made up of 18 amino acids. The germline gives CDR1 KGHDR, CDR2 SFDVKD. Trimming cost V 7 bases and J 6 bases; bases outside gene matches: 17. The CDR3: CATRGGLSGGAGLNIQYF. The CDR3, as DNA: TGTGCCACCAGAGGCGGTTTAAGCGGGGGGGCTGGCTTAAACATTCAGTACTTC.

The chain joins TRBV6-1 to TRBJ1-1, with D unclear. V was trimmed by 7 bases and J by 3 bases, leaving 12 bases between them. The CDR3 is 13 amino acids. Germline CDR1 and CDR2: MNHNS and SASEGT. CDR3 DNA sequence: TGTGCCAGCATCAACCGGGTCGACACTGAAGCTTTCTTT. It yields the protein CASINRVDTEAFF.

A few counts support this clonotype. The V gene is TRBV5-4, the J gene TRBJ2-3; a possible D gene is TRBD2 (6 bases). Germline V CDR1 and CDR2: SGHNT, YYREEE (reference sequence). Deletions cut 0 bases from V and 2 bases from J, with 13 bases between. This CDR3 is built from 16 residues. CDR3 coding DNA: TGTGCCAGCAGCTTGGAGGGCGGGACCCCCACAGATACGCAGTATTTT. The encoded protein is CASSLEGGTPTDTQYF.

This clonotype was found many times. The genes are TRBV2 and TRBJ2-7; D is ambiguous. The ends were cut back, 2 bases at V and 3 bases at J, with 11 bases in the middle. The V gene's germline CDR1 is SNHLY and CDR2 FYNNEI. The CDR3 loop spans 14 amino acids. The DNA for the CDR3 is TGTGCCAGCAGTGAATATGGTCCCAGCTACGAGCAGTACTTC. This translates into CASSEYGPSYEQYF.

This clonotype was recorded many times. The chain combines TRBV24-1 with TRBJ2-5; 12 bases map to TRBD2. There are 14 residues in the CDR3. Germline values: CDR1 KGHDR, CDR2 SFDVKD. The V and J ends lost 5 bases and 6 bases, in that order; junction bases with no gene match: 3. In nucleotides, the CDR3 is TGTGCCACCAGTGGACTAGCGGGAGTAAAGACCCAGTACTTC. Its translation: CATSGLAGVKTQYF.

This clonotype was seen repeatedly, ten times or more. The chain has TRBV30 and TRBJ2-3; TRBD2 matches at 10 bases. Unmatched junction bases numbered 3, after V lost 0 bases and J lost 0 bases. The CDR3 consists of 16 residues. From germline, CDR1 is GTSNPN and CDR2 SVGIG (reference sequence). CDR3 loop: CAWSVRLAGSTDTQYF. CDR3 DNA: TGTGCCTGGAGTGTACGACTAGCGGGTAGCACAGATACGCAGTATTTT.

On this clonotype: Being one base from a much bigger clone, this may be a read error. The V call is TRBV30, the J call TRBJ1-1; D not certain. In germline, CDR1 is GTSNPN, CDR2 SVGIG (reference sequence). V was shortened by 0 bases and J by 3 bases, with 11 bases between the two germline ends. CDR3 length: 14 amino acids. This CDR3 reads CAWSVGNLYTEAFF. CDR3 nucleotide sequence: TGTGCCTGGAGTGTGGGTAACCTGTACACTGAAGCTTTCTTT.

Comment on this clonotype: A far larger clone lies a single base away; this is likely a read error. The CDR3 nucleotides read TGCAGTGCTAGAGATCCCTGGACTAGCGGGAGGGAAAATGGGCAGTTCTTC. Protein product: CSARDPWTSGRENGQFF. The V call is TRBV20-1, the J call TRBJ2-3; 15 bases fit TRBD2. TRBJ2-1 matches the DNA end more closely, so the J call is doubtful. CDR1 and CDR2 (germline): DFQATT, SNEGSKA (reference sequence). There are 17 residues in the CDR3.

This clonotype was detected ten times or more. The rearrangement links TRBV19 to TRBJ2-4; 7 bases are a match to TRBD2. The CDR3 has 16 residues. The germline CDR1 and CDR2 sequences are LNHDA and SQIVND (reference sequence). Unmatched junction bases numbered 12, after V lost 3 bases and J lost 7 bases. The CDR3 DNA follows: TGTGCCAGTAGTATTTGGGAGGGTTGGAAACGGAACATTCAGTACTTC. Protein sequence: CASSIWEGWKRNIQYF.

This clonotype was found a few times. The chain recombines TRBV18 with TRBJ2-7; 13 bases agree with TRBD2. CDR3 length: 17 residues. Germline V gene sequence: CDR1 KGHSH, CDR2 LQKENI. Trimming took 2 bases from V and 4 from J; bases not matched to a gene: 8. The CDR3 reads CASSPTTQTSGRYEQYF. In DNA form, the CDR3 reads TGTGCCAGCTCACCAACAACCCAGACTAGCGGGAGGTACGAGCAGTACTTC. Full variable domain (missing parts from reference TRBV18 and TRBJ2-7): NAGVMQNPRHLVRRRGQEARLRCSPMKGHSHVYWYRQLPEEGLKFMVYLQKENIIDESGMPKERFSAEFPKEGPSILRIQQVVRGDSAAYFCASSPTTQTSGRYEQYFGPGTRLTVT.

This clonotype was found many times. The gene calls are TRBV2 and TRBJ2-2; D remains ambiguous. CDR3 length: 15 amino acids. V shed 4 bases and J shed 0 bases, with 9 bases lying between them. Looked up from germline, CDR1 is SNHLY and CDR2 is FYNNEI. The CDR3 nucleotides are TGTGCCAGCAGTGGTAGCAGGTCGAACACCGGGGAGCTGTTTTTT. Translated: CASSGSRSNTGELFF. The full variable domain, rest sourced from reference TRBV2 and TRBJ2-2, is EPEVTQTPSHQVTQMGQEVILRCVPISNHLYFYWYRQILGQKVEFLVSFYNNEISEKSEIFDDQFSVERPDGSNFTLKIRSTKLEDSAMYFCASSGSRSNTGELFFGEGSRLTVL.

This clonotype was counted at least ten times. V usage is TRBV20-1 and J usage is TRBJ1-2, with TRBD1 identical over 7 bases. This CDR3 region has 12 residues. The V gene's germline CDR1 is DFQATT and CDR2 SNEGSKA (reference sequence). The trim removed 4 bases at V and 7 bases at J, leaving 6 bases unmatched. The CDR3 is CSATDRVVGYTF. The DNA of the CDR3 is TGCAGTGCTACAGACAGGGTGGTTGGCTACACCTTC.